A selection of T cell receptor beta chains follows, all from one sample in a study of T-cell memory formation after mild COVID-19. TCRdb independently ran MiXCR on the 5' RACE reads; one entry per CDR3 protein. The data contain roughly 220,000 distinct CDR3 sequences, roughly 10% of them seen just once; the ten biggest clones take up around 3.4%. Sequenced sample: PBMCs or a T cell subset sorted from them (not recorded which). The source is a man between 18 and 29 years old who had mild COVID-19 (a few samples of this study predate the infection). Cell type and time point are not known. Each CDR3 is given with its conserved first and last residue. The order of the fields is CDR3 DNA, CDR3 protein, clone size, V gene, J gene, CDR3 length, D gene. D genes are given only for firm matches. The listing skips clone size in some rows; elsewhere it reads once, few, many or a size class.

cdr3_nt: TGTGCCAGCAGTGCTAAGCAGACCCAGTACTTC; cdr3_aa: CASSAKQTQYF; clone_size: -; v_call: TRBV25-1; j_call: TRBJ2-5; cdr3_length: 11; d_call: -
cdr3_nt: TGCGCCAGCAGCCAAGCTGGAGGGGCGAGCACAGATACGCAGTATTTT; cdr3_aa: CASSQAGGASTDTQYF; clone_size: few; v_call: TRBV4-3; j_call: TRBJ2-3; cdr3_length: 16; d_call: -
cdr3_nt: TGTGCCAGCAGCCCTAACAGGGAGGAGGGCTACACCTTC; cdr3_aa: CASSPNREEGYTF; clone_size: few; v_call: TRBV9; j_call: TRBJ1-2; cdr3_length: 13; d_call: -
cdr3_nt: TGCGCCAGCAGCTTGTATCCGGACGTCGTGAACACTGAAGCTTTCTTT; cdr3_aa: CASSLYPDVVNTEAFF; clone_size: many; v_call: TRBV5-1; j_call: TRBJ1-1; cdr3_length: 16; d_call: -
cdr3_nt: TGTGCCAGCAGTTACAGGGCAGCCTATGGCTACACCTTC; cdr3_aa: CASSYRAAYGYTF; clone_size: -; v_call: TRBV6-2/TRBV6-3; j_call: TRBJ1-2; cdr3_length: 13; d_call: -
cdr3_nt: TGCAGCGCTCCGGGACGTCTGAACACTGAAGCTTTCTTT; cdr3_aa: CSAPGRLNTEAFF; clone_size: -; v_call: TRBV29-1; j_call: TRBJ1-1; cdr3_length: 13; d_call: -
cdr3_nt: TGTGCCAGCAGCTTAGACCGACAGCACACAGATACGCAGTATTTT; cdr3_aa: CASSLDRQHTDTQYF; clone_size: -; v_call: TRBV7-9; j_call: TRBJ2-3; cdr3_length: 15; d_call: -
cdr3_nt: TGCGCCAGCAGCCAAGATTGGGCAGGGCGAAGTTCACCCCTCCACTTT; cdr3_aa: CASSQDWAGRSSPLHF; clone_size: -; v_call: TRBV4-1; j_call: TRBJ1-6; cdr3_length: 16; d_call: -
cdr3_nt: TGCGCCAGCAGCTTGGCGTCCAGGGTAACAGATACGCAGTATTTT; cdr3_aa: CASSLASRVTDTQYF; clone_size: -; v_call: TRBV5-1; j_call: TRBJ2-3; cdr3_length: 15; d_call: -
cdr3_nt: TGTGCCAGCAGTCGAGGGGGACCGGATTCACCCCTCCACTTT; cdr3_aa: CASSRGGPDSPLHF; clone_size: -; v_call: TRBV28; j_call: TRBJ1-6; cdr3_length: 14; d_call: -
cdr3_nt: TGTGCCAGCAGTTACTCGATGGTGGGTCCGAACACAGATACGCAGTATTTT; cdr3_aa: CASSYSMVGPNTDTQYF; clone_size: -; v_call: TRBV6-5; j_call: TRBJ2-3; cdr3_length: 17; d_call: -
cdr3_nt: TGTGCCAGCAGTTCCTACACCTTGGGAGCAGGCCCGCCCCAGCATTTT; cdr3_aa: CASSSYTLGAGPPQHF; clone_size: few; v_call: TRBV12-3/TRBV12-4; j_call: TRBJ1-5; cdr3_length: 16; d_call: -
cdr3_nt: TGTGCCGCCTCCGGGGTGTCCGGCACCGGGGAGCTGTTTTTT; cdr3_aa: CAASGVSGTGELFF; clone_size: -; v_call: TRBV6-2/TRBV6-3; j_call: TRBJ2-2; cdr3_length: 14; d_call: -
cdr3_nt: TGTGCCAGCAGCCCCGGACAGATCGATGAGCAGTTCTTC; cdr3_aa: CASSPGQIDEQFF; clone_size: few; v_call: TRBV3-1; j_call: TRBJ2-1; cdr3_length: 13; d_call: -
cdr3_nt: TGCAGCGTAAACCCGGCAGGGGGTTTTAGGGAGACCCAGTACTTC; cdr3_aa: CSVNPAGGFRETQYF; clone_size: few; v_call: TRBV29-1; j_call: TRBJ2-5; cdr3_length: 15; d_call: TRBD1
cdr3_nt: TGTGCCAGCAGTTTTCAGGGGACAAACACTGAAGCTTTCTTT; cdr3_aa: CASSFQGTNTEAFF; clone_size: many; v_call: TRBV27; j_call: TRBJ1-1; cdr3_length: 14; d_call: -
cdr3_nt: TGTGCCAGCAGATTTACGGGTGGAGATACGCAGTATTTT; cdr3_aa: CASRFTGGDTQYF; clone_size: -; v_call: TRBV7-2; j_call: TRBJ2-3; cdr3_length: 13; d_call: -
cdr3_nt: TGCGCCAGCAGCCACCCTGGAGGCATTCAGTACTTC; cdr3_aa: CASSHPGGIQYF; clone_size: many; v_call: TRBV10-1; j_call: TRBJ2-4; cdr3_length: 12; d_call: -
cdr3_nt: TGCGCCAGCAGTGAGTCCCGAACGCAGTATTTT; cdr3_aa: CASSESRTQYF; clone_size: -; v_call: TRBV10-1; j_call: TRBJ2-3; cdr3_length: 11; d_call: -
cdr3_nt: TGCGCCAGCAGCCAAGTGTATCGACTAGCGGGGGGGAATGAGCAGTTCTTC; cdr3_aa: CASSQVYRLAGGNEQFF; clone_size: few; v_call: TRBV4-3; j_call: TRBJ2-1; cdr3_length: 17; d_call: TRBD2
cdr3_nt: TGCGCCAGCACCGGTGCTCAAGAGACCCAGTACTTC; cdr3_aa: CASTGAQETQYF; clone_size: many; v_call: TRBV10-2; j_call: TRBJ2-5; cdr3_length: 12; d_call: -
cdr3_nt: TGCAGTACACCGGGACGCGCTGGAAACACCATATATTTT; cdr3_aa: CSTPGRAGNTIYF; clone_size: -; v_call: TRBV20-1; j_call: TRBJ1-3; cdr3_length: 13; d_call: -
cdr3_nt: TGTGCCAGCAGTCTGAGCAGCGGCCTCGGGTCTGAGCAGTTCTTC; cdr3_aa: CASSLSSGLGSEQFF; clone_size: -; v_call: TRBV12-3/TRBV12-4; j_call: TRBJ2-1; cdr3_length: 15; d_call: -
cdr3_nt: TGTGCCAGCAGCCAGACGTATACGCAGTATTTT; cdr3_aa: CASSQTYTQYF; clone_size: few; v_call: TRBV7-9; j_call: TRBJ2-3; cdr3_length: 11; d_call: -
cdr3_nt: TGTGCCAGCGCGTGGGGAGACTCAGATACGCAGTATTTT; cdr3_aa: CASAWGDSDTQYF; clone_size: -; v_call: TRBV2; j_call: TRBJ2-3; cdr3_length: 13; d_call: -
cdr3_nt: TGTGCCTGGAGTGTTATCGGCTATGGCTACACCTTC; cdr3_aa: CAWSVIGYGYTF; clone_size: few; v_call: TRBV30; j_call: TRBJ1-2; cdr3_length: 12; d_call: -
cdr3_nt: TGTGCCAGCAGTCCTTACACAGACGAAACCGAGCAGTTCTTC; cdr3_aa: CASSPYTDETEQFF; clone_size: few; v_call: TRBV6-5; j_call: TRBJ2-1; cdr3_length: 14; d_call: -
cdr3_nt: TGTGCCAGCAGTGAAGGAATCAATCAGCCCCAGCATTTT; cdr3_aa: CASSEGINQPQHF; clone_size: -; v_call: TRBV2; j_call: TRBJ1-5; cdr3_length: 13; d_call: -
cdr3_nt: TGCAGTGCTAGAGACAGTCAAATTCTTACCCTCCACTTT; cdr3_aa: CSARDSQILTLHF; clone_size: many; v_call: TRBV20-1; j_call: TRBJ1-6; cdr3_length: 13; d_call: -
cdr3_nt: TGCGCCAGCAGCCCGGGACCTATGGGCTCGAGCAATCAGCCCCAGCATTTT; cdr3_aa: CASSPGPMGSSNQPQHF; clone_size: few; v_call: TRBV4-1; j_call: TRBJ1-5; cdr3_length: 17; d_call: -
cdr3_nt: TGCGCCAGCAGCTTCATACAGGGCGCCACTGAAGCTTTCTTT; cdr3_aa: CASSFIQGATEAFF; clone_size: few; v_call: TRBV4-3; j_call: TRBJ1-1; cdr3_length: 14; d_call: -
cdr3_nt: TGTGCCAGCAGTGAACGACAGGGATTCTCTGGAAACACCATATATTTT; cdr3_aa: CASSERQGFSGNTIYF; clone_size: many; v_call: TRBV27; j_call: TRBJ1-3; cdr3_length: 16; d_call: TRBD1
cdr3_nt: TGCGCCAGCAGCTTGGATCAACGCGCCGGGGAGCTGTTTTTT; cdr3_aa: CASSLDQRAGELFF; clone_size: few; v_call: TRBV5-1; j_call: TRBJ2-2; cdr3_length: 14; d_call: -
cdr3_nt: TGTGCCAGCAGCCAAGGTTTCGAGCAGTACTTC; cdr3_aa: CASSQGFEQYF; clone_size: -; v_call: TRBV3-1; j_call: TRBJ2-7; cdr3_length: 11; d_call: -
cdr3_nt: TGCAGTGCTAGAGGGCAGGCCTCCTACAATGAGCAGTTCTTC; cdr3_aa: CSARGQASYNEQFF; clone_size: few; v_call: TRBV20-1; j_call: TRBJ2-1; cdr3_length: 14; d_call: -
cdr3_nt: TGTGCCAGCAGTTACTCAGGGGGAGAGACCCAGTACTTC; cdr3_aa: CASSYSGGETQYF; clone_size: -; v_call: TRBV6-5; j_call: TRBJ2-5; cdr3_length: 13; d_call: -
cdr3_nt: TGTGCCAGCTCACCACTAGGGGGGCAAGACTATGGCTACACCTTC; cdr3_aa: CASSPLGGQDYGYTF; clone_size: -; v_call: TRBV18; j_call: TRBJ1-2; cdr3_length: 15; d_call: -
cdr3_nt: TGTGCCATCAGTGAGTCCGGGCAGCGGGCCTACGAGCAGTACTTC; cdr3_aa: CAISESGQRAYEQYF; clone_size: few; v_call: TRBV10-3; j_call: TRBJ2-7; cdr3_length: 15; d_call: -
cdr3_nt: TGTGCCAGCAGCGTAAGCGCAGATACGCAGTATTTT; cdr3_aa: CASSVSADTQYF; clone_size: many; v_call: TRBV11-1; j_call: TRBJ2-3; cdr3_length: 12; d_call: -
cdr3_nt: TGCGCCAGCTATGAGGACTCCCATGGCTACACCTTC; cdr3_aa: CASYEDSHGYTF; clone_size: few; v_call: TRBV5-1; j_call: TRBJ1-2; cdr3_length: 12; d_call: -
cdr3_nt: TGTGCCAGCAGCTTAGATCCTAGCCGATCCTACAATGAGCAGTTCTTC; cdr3_aa: CASSLDPSRSYNEQFF; clone_size: few; v_call: TRBV7-9; j_call: TRBJ2-1; cdr3_length: 16; d_call: -
cdr3_nt: TGTGCCAGCAGCTACAGGGGGCACGCCAAAAACATTCAGTACTTC; cdr3_aa: CASSYRGHAKNIQYF; clone_size: -; v_call: TRBV12-3/TRBV12-4; j_call: TRBJ2-4; cdr3_length: 15; d_call: TRBD1
cdr3_nt: TGTGCCAGCAGCGCACCGGCCGGGACTAGAGATAGAAGAACGCAGTATTTT; cdr3_aa: CASSAPAGTRDRRTQYF; clone_size: few; v_call: TRBV9; j_call: TRBJ2-3; cdr3_length: 17; d_call: TRBD2
cdr3_nt: TGTGCCAGCAGCTTAGCAACTAGCGGCCCGCAGTATTTT; cdr3_aa: CASSLATSGPQYF; clone_size: few; v_call: TRBV7-2; j_call: TRBJ2-3; cdr3_length: 13; d_call: TRBD2